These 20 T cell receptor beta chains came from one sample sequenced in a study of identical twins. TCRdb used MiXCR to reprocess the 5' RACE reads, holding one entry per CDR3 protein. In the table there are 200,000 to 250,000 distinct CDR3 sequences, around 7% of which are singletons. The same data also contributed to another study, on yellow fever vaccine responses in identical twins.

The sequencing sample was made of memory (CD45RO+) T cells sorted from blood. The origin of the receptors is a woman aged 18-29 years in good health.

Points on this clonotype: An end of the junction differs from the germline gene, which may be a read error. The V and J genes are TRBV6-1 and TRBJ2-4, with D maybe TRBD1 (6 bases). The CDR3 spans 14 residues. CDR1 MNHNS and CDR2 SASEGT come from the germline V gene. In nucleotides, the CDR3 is TGTGCCAGCAGTGCCGACAGGCTCAAAAAAATTCAGTACTTC. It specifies CASSADRLKKIQYF.

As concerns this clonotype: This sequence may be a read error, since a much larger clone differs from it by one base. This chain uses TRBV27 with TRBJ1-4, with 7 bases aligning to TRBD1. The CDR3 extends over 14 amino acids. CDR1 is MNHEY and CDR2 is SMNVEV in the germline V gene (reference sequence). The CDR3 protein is CTSRKGTAGEKLFF. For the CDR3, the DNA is TGTACCAGCAGAAAGGGGACAGCGGGTGAAAAACTGTTTTTT.

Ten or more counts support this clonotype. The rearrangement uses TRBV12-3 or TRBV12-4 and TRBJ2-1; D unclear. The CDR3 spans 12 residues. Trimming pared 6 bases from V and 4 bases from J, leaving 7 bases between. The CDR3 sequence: CASSREYNEQFF. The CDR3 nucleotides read TGTGCCAGCAGCCGAGAGTACAATGAGCAGTTCTTC.

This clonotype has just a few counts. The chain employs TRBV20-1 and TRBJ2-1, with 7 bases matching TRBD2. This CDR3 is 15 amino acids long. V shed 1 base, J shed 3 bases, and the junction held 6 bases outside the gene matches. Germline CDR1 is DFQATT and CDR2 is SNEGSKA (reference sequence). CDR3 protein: CSARALAEHYNEQFF. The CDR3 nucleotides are TGCAGTGCTAGAGCCCTAGCGGAGCACTACAATGAGCAGTTCTTC.

CDR3 sequence reads: CASSRSGGYRETQYF. For the CDR3, the DNA is TGTGCCAGCAGCCGTAGCGGGGGGTATCGAGAGACCCAGTACTTC. V is TRBV5-5 and J is TRBJ2-5; 10 bases map to TRBD2. The CDR3 runs 15 residues. Per the germline V gene, CDR1 is SGHKS and CDR2 is YYEKEE (reference sequence). The trim removed 4 bases at V and 4 bases at J, leaving 7 bases unmatched.

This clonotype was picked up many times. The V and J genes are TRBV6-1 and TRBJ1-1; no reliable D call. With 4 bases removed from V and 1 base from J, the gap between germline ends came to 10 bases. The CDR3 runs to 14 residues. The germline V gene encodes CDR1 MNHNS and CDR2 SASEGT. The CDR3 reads CASSVVAGNTEAFF. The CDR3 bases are TGTGCCAGCAGTGTGGTGGCGGGGAACACTGAAGCTTTCTTT.

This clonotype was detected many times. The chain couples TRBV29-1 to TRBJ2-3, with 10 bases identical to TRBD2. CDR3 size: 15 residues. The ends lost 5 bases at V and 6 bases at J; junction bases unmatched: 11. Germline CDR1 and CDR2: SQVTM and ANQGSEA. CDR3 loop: CSVPAAGGLMDTQYF. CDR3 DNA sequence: TGCAGCGTTCCCGCAGCGGGAGGGCTTATGGATACGCAGTATTTT.

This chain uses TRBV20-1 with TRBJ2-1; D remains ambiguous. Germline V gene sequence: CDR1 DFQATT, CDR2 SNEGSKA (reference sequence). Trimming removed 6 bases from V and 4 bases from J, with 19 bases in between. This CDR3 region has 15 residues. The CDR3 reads CSAPPDQVKYNEQFF. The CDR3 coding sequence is TGCAGTGCCCCCCCGGATCAAGTGAAATACAATGAGCAGTTCTTC.

This CDR3 is CASSDFRGQNEQFF. The CDR3 nucleotides are TGTGCCAGCAGTGATTTTAGAGGGCAAAATGAGCAGTTCTTC. The V call is TRBV2, the J call TRBJ2-1; possible D gene TRBD2, 5 bases. V lost 3 bases, J lost 7 bases, and 13 bases lay in between. Germline V gene lookup returns CDR1 SNHLY and CDR2 FYNNEI. This CDR3 has 14 residues.

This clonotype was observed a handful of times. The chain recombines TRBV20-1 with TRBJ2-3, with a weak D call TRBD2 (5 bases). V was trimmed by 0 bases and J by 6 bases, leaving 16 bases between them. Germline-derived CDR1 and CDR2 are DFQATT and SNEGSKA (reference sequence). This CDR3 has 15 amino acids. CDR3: CSARDQSARRDTQYF. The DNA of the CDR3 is TGCAGTGCTAGAGATCAATCAGCCCGGAGGGATACGCAGTATTTT.

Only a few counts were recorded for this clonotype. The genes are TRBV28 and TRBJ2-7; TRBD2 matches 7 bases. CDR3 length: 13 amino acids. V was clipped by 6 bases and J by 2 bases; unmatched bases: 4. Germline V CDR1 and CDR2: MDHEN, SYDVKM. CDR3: CASRAGSTYEQYF. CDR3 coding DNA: TGTGCCAGCAGAGCGGGAAGCACCTACGAGCAGTACTTC.

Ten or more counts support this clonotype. The CDR3 spells CASSLKYGYNEQFF. DNA of the CDR3: TGTGCCAGCAGTTTAAAGTATGGGTACAATGAGCAGTTCTTC. The chain employs TRBV12-3 or TRBV12-4 and TRBJ2-1, with D unresolved. The CDR3 loop spans 14 amino acids. Trimming pared 2 bases from V and 4 bases from J, leaving 9 bases between.

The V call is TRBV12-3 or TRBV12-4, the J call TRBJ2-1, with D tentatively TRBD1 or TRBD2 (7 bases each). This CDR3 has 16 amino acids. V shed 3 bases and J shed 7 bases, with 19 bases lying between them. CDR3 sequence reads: CASSFLGGGRGNEQFF. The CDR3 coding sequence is TGTGCCAGCAGTTTCCTGGGCGGGGGCAGGGGGAATGAGCAGTTCTTC.

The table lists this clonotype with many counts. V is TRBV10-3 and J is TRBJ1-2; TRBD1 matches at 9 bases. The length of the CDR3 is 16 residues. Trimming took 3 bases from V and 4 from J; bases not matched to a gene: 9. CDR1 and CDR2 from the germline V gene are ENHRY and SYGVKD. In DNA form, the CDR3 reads TGTGCCATCAGTGACGGAGCACAGGGGGCAGGCTATGGCTACACCTTC. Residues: CAISDGAQGAGYGYTF.

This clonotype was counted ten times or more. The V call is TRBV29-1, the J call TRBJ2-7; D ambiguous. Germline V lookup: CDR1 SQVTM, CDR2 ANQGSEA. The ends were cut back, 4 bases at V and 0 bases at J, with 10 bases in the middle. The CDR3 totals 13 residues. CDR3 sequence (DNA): TGCAGCGTTGGATCCGGGTACTCCTACGAGCAGTACTTC. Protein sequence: CSVGSGYSYEQYF.

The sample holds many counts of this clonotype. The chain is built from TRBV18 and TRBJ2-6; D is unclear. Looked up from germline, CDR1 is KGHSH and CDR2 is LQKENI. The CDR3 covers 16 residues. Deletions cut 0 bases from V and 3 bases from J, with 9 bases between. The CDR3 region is CASSPPQVFGANVLTF. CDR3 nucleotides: TGTGCCAGCTCACCACCGCAGGTGTTTGGGGCCAACGTCCTGACTTTC.

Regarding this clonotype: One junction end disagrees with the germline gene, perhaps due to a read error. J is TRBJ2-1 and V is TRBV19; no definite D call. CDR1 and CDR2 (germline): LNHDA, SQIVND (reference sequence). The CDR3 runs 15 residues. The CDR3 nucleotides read TGTGCCAGTAGAATAGATCGCGGCTCCTACAATGAGCAGTTCTTC. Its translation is CASRIDRGSYNEQFF.

The CDR3: CASSVAGGEQFF. CDR3 DNA: TGTGCCAGTAGTGTAGCGGGAGGGGAGCAGTTCTTC. The chain combines TRBV19 with TRBJ2-1; 11 bases match TRBD2. The J segment lost 10 bases and the V segment lost 5 bases, leaving 1 base of the junction unmatched. Germline V gene lookup returns CDR1 LNHDA and CDR2 SQIVND (reference sequence). The CDR3 length is 12 residues.

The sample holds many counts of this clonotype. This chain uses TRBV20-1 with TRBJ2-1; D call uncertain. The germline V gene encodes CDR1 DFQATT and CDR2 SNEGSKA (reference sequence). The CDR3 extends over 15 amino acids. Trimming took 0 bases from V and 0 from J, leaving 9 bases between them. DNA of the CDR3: TGCAGTGCTAGAGATTTGGTTAGCTCCTACAATGAGCAGTTCTTC. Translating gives CSARDLVSSYNEQFF.

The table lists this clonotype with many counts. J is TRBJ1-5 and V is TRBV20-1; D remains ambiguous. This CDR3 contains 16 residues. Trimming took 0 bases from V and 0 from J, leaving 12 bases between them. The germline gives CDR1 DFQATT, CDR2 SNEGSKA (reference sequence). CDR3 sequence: CSARDGLRGSNQPQHF. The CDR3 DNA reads TGCAGTGCTAGAGACGGATTGCGGGGTAGCAATCAGCCCCAGCATTTT.